The clone carrying this TCR beta chain was detected only a few times. This sample was included in a study of early T cells in non-severe SARS-CoV-2 infection. The CDR3 covers 14 residues. The V segment lost 6 bases and the J segment 2 bases; nucleotides outside the gene matches: 4. TCRdb recomputed calls from the 5' RACE reads with MiXCR, one row per CDR3 protein. The sample gives 75,000 to 80,000 distinct CDR3 sequences, about 11% of which show up once; about 12% is in the top ten. The V gene is TRBV12-3 or TRBV12-4, the J gene TRBJ2-7; 10 bases align to TRBD1. The receptor's source is an adult who was a healthcare worker with PCR-confirmed SARS-CoV-2 infection or an uninfected control (not recorded which). The source was whole blood, collected at baseline. The CDR3 here is CASSRDRGTYEQYF. The CDR3 coding sequence is TGTGCCAGCAGCCGGGACAGGGGCACCTACGAGCAGTACTTC.